This T cell receptor beta chain came from a study of blood T cell repertoires in COVID-19. Study details: Researchers got acute and convalescent COVID-19 samples from the United States, Italy and Spain. The analysed material was cDNA or gDNA that came from T cells, B-cell-depleted T cells, or PBMCs.

Methods used by the authors: The authors estimated nucleated cell counts from reference gene primer amplification. The method was immunoSEQ multiplex PCR; TCRdb's version includes in-frame clones alone and lacks a portion of them. V, J and clone size are those of that table, while D and trimming were read from the DNA. The sample includes some 29,000 clones, roughly 90% seen only once; the top ten take roughly 2.7%. There are 13 residues in the CDR3. V lost 7 bases, J lost 1 base, and 10 bases lay in between. Germline CDR1 and CDR2: SEHNR and FQNEAQ (reference sequence). The TCR sequence derives from a human donor in a cohort sampled during active COVID-19. Sequenced: peripheral blood. The J gene is TRBJ1-1, the V gene TRBV7-9; D remains ambiguous. The CDR3 here is CASIKEGNTEAFF. In DNA, the CDR3 is TGTGCCAGCATAAAGGAGGGGAACACTGAAGCTTTCTTT.